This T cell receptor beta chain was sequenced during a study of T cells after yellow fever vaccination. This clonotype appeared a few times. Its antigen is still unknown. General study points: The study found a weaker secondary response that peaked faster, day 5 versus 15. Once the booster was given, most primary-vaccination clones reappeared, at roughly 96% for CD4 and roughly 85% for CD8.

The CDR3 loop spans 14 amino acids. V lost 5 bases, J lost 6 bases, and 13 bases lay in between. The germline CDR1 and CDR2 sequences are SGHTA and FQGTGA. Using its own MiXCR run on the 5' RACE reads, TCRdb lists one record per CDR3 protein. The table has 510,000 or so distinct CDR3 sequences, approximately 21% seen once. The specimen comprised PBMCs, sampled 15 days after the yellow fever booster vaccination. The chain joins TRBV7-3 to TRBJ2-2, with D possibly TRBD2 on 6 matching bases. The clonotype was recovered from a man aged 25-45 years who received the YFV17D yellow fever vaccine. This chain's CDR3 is CASSLRRGPGELFF. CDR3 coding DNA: TGTGCCAGCAGCCTTCGGAGGGGCCCCGGGGAGCTGTTTTTT.